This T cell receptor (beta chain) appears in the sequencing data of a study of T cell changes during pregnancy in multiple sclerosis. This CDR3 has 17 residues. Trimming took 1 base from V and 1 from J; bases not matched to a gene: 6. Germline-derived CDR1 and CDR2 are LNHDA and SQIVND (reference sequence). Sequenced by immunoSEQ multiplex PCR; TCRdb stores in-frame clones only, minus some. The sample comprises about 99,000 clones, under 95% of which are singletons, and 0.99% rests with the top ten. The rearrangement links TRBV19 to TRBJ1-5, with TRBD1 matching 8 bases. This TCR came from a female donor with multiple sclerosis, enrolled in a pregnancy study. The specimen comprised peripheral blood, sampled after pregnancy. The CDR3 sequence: CASSIAAGGRSNQPQHF. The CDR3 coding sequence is TGTGCCAGTAGTATAGCGGCAGGGGGCCGGAGCAATCAGCCCCAGCATTTT.